This T cell receptor (beta chain) was sequenced during a study of T cell repertoires in cytomegalovirus infection. Study summary: Matching HLA type and CMV infection were both indicated by public TCR beta signatures.

The CDR3 consists of 15 residues. The junction had 6 bases not matched to a gene; V was cut back by 4 bases and J by 5 bases. Germline V gene lookup returns CDR1 SGHTA and CDR2 FQGNSA. The table lists this clonotype with many counts. Its antigen is as yet unknown. TCRdb re-analysed the reads in MiXCR, keeping a single row per CDR3 protein. The table shows around 100,000 distinct CDR3 sequences, with about a tenth occurring only once. Findings and caveats of the study: People with CMV and the relevant HLA were identified by cumulative public TCR beta family frequency. Dominant in the ex vivo response were TCR beta clonotypes restricted by HLA-C and specific for CMV.

Sequenced input: PBMCs, sequenced either directly or after in vitro stimulation (not recorded which). This clonotype originated in a human donor in good health (CMV status not recorded). Some clones in this sample may be carry-over from other donors' samples. This chain links TRBV7-2 with TRBJ2-7; 12 nucleotides align to TRBD2. CDR3 amino acids: CASSSRTSGIDEQYF. The CDR3 DNA follows: TGTGCCAGCAGCTCCAGGACTAGCGGGATCGACGAGCAGTACTTC.